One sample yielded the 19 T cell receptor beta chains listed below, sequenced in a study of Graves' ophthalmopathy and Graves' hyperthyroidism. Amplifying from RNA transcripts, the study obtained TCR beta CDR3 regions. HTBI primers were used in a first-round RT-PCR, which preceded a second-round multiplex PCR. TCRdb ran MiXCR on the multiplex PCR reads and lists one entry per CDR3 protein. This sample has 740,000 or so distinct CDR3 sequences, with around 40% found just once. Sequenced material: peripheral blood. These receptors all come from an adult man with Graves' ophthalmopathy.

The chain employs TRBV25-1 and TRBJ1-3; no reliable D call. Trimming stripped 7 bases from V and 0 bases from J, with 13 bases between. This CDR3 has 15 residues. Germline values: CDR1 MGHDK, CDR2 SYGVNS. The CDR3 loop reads CASTRGSGSGNTIYF. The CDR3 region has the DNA TGTGCCAGCACCCGAGGGAGTGGCTCTGGAAACACCATATATTTT.

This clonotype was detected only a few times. The CDR3 sequence: CASSLVERGLEQYF. The CDR3 nucleotides read TGTGCCAGCAGTCTTGTTGAAAGGGGACTCGAGCAGTACTTC. V and J are TRBV27 and TRBJ2-7; perhaps TRBD2 as D (6 bases). This CDR3 has 14 residues. The germline gives CDR1 MNHEY, CDR2 SMNVEV (reference sequence). V was shortened by 5 bases and J by 6 bases, with 17 bases between the two germline ends.

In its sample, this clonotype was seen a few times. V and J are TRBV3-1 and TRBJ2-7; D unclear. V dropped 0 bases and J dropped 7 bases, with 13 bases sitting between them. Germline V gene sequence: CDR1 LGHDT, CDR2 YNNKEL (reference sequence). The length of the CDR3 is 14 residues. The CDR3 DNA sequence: TGTGCCAGCAGCCAAGAGGGGATCCCTGGGGAGCAGTACTTC. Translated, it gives CASSQEGIPGEQYF.

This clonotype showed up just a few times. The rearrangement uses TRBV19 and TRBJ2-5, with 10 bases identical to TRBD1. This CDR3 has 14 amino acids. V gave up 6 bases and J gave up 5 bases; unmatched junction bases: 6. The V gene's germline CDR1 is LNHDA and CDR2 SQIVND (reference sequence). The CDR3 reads CASRDRGQEETQYF. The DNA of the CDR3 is TGTGCCAGTAGAGACAGGGGGCAGGAGGAGACCCAGTACTTC.

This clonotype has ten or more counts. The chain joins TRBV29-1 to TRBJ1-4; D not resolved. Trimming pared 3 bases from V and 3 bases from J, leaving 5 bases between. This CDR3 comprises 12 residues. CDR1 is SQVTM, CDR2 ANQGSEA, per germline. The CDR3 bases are TGCAGCGTTGATAGTGCTAATGAAAAACTGTTTTTT. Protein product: CSVDSANEKLFF.

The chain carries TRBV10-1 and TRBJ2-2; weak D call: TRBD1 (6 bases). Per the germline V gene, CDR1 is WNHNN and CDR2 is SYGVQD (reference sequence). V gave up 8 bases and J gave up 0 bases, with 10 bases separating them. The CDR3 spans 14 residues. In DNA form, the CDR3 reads TGCGCCAGCCGGAGACAGGCGAACACCGGGGAGCTGTTTTTT. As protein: CASRRQANTGELFF.

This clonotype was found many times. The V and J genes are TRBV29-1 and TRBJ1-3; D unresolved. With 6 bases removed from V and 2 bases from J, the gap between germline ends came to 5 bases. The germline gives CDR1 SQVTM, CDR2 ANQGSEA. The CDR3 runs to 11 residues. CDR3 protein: CSVRAGNTIYF. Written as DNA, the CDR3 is TGCAGCGTCCGCGCTGGAAACACCATATATTTT. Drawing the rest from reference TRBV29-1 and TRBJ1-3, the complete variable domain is SAVISQKPSRDICQRGTSLTIQCQVDSQVTMMFWYRQQPGQSLTLIATANQGSEATYESGFVIDKFPISRPNLTFSTLTVSNMSPEDSSIYLCSVRAGNTIYFGEGSWLTVV.

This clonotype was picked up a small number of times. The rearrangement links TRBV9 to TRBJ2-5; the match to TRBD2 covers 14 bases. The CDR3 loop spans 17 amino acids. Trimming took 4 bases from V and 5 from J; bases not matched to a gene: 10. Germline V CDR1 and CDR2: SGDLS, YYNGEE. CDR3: CASSLGTSGSIAETQYF. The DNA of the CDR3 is TGTGCCAGCAGCCTTGGGACTAGCGGGAGTATAGCGGAGACCCAGTACTTC.

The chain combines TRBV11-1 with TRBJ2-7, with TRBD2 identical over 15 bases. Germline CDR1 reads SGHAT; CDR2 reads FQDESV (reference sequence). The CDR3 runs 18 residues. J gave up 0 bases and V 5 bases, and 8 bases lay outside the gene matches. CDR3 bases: TGTGCCAGCAGCCCGGGACTAGCGGGGGGTCTTCTCTCCTACGAGCAGTACTTC. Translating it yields CASSPGLAGGLLSYEQYF.

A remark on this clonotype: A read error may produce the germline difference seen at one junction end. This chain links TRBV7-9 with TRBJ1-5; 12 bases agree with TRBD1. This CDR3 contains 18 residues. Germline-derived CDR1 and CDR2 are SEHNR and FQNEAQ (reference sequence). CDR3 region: CASSISGQGARGNQPRHF. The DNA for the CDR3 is TGTGCCAGCAGCATTTCGGGACAGGGGGCACGAGGCAATCAGCCCCGGCATTTT.

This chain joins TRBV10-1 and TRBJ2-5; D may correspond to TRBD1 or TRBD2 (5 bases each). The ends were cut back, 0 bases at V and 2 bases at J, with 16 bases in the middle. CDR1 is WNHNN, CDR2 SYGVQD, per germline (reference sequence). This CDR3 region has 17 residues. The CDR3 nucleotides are TGCGCCAGCAGTGAGTCGATATCCGGTGGGGGACAAGAGACCCAGTACTTC. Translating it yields CASSESISGGGQETQYF.

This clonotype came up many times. For the CDR3, the DNA is TGTGCCAGCAGCTTATACGGGGGGCCTGGCGAGCAGTACTTC. Encoded protein: CASSLYGGPGEQYF. This chain joins TRBV11-2 and TRBJ2-7; the D gene is possibly TRBD2 (7 bases). This CDR3 has 14 residues. CDR1 SGHAT and CDR2 FQNNGV come from the germline V gene. Trimming stripped 2 bases from V and 6 bases from J, with 14 bases between.

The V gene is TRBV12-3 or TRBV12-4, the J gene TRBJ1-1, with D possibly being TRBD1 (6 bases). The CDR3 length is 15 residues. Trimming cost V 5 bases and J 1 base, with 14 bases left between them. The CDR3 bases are TGTGCCAGCAGTCCCCGACAGGTTTCGAACACTGAAGCTTTCTTT. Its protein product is CASSPRQVSNTEAFF.

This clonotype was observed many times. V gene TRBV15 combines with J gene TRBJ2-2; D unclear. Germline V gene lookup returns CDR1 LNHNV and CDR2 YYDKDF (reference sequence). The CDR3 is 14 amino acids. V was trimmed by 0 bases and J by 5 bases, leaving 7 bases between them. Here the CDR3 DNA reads TGTGCCACCAGCAGAGATCTTCAGACCGGGGAGCTGTTTTTT. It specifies CATSRDLQTGELFF.

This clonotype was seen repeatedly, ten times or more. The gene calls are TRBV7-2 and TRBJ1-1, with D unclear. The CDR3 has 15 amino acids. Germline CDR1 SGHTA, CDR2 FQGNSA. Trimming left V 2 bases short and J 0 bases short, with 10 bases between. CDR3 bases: TGTGCCAGCAGCTTAACATCATCTTTGAACACTGAAGCTTTCTTT. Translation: CASSLTSSLNTEAFF.

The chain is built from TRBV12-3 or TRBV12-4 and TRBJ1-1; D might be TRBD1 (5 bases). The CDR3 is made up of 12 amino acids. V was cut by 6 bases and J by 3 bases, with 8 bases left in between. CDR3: CASRVGDTEAFF. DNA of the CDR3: TGTGCCAGCAGGGTGGGGGACACTGAAGCTTTCTTT.

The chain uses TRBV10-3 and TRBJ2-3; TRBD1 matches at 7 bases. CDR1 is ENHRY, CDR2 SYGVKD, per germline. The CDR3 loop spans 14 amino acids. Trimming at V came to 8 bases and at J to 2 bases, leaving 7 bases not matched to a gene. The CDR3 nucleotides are TGTGCCATCTGGACAGGCCTATTCACAGATACGCAGTATTTT. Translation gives CAIWTGLFTDTQYF.

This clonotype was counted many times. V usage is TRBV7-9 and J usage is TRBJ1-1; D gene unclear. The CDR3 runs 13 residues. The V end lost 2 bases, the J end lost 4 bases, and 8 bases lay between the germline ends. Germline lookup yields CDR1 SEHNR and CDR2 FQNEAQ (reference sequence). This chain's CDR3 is CASSLLAFTEAFF. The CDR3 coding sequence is TGTGCCAGCAGCTTACTAGCCTTCACTGAAGCTTTCTTT.

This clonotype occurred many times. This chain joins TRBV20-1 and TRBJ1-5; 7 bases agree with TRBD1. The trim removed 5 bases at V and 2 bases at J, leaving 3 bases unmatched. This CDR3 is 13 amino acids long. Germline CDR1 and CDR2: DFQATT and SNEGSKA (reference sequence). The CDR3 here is CSAQTGGNQPQHF. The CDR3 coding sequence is TGCAGTGCTCAAACAGGGGGCAATCAGCCCCAGCATTTT.